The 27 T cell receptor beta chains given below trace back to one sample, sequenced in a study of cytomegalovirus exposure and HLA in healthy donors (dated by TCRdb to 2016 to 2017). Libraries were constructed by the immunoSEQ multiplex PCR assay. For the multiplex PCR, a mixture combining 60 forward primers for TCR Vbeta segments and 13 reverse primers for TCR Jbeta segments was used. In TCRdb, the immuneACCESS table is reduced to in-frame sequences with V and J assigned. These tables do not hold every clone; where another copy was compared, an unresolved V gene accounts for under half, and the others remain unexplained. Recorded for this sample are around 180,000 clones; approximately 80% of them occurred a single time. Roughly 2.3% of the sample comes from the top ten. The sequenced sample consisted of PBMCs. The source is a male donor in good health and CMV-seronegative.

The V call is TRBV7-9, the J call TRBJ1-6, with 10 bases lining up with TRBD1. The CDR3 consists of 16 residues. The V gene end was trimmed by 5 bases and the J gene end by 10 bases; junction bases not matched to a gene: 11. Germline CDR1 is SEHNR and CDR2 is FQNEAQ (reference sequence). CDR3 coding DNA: TGTGCCAGCAGCACAACCGGGACAGGGGTTGGATCACCCCTCCACTTT. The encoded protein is CASSTTGTGVGSPLHF.

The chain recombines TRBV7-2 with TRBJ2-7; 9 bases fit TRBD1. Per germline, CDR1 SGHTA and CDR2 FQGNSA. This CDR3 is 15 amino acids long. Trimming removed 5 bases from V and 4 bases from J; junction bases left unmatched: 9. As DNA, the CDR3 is TGTGCCAGCAGCGAACGGGGGACAGGGACTTACGAGCAGTACTTC. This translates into CASSERGTGTYEQYF. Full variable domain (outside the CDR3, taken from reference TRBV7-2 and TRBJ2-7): GAGVSQSPSNKVTEKGKDVELRCDPISGHTALYWYRQSLGQGLEFLIYFQGNSAPDKSGLPSDRFSAERTGGSVSTLTIQRTQQEDSAVYLCASSERGTGTYEQYFGPGTRLTVT.

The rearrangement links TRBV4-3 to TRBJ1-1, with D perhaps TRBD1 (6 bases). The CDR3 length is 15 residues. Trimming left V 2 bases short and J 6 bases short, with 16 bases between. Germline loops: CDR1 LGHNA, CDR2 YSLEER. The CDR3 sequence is CASSQTGSVLAEAFF. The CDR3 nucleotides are TGCGCCAGCAGCCAAACAGGGTCAGTTTTGGCTGAAGCTTTCTTT.

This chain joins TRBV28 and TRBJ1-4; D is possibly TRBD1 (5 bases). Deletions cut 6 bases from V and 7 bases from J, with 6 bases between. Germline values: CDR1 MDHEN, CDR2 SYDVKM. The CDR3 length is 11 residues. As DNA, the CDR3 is TGTGCCAGCAGGGGACTTGAAAAACTGTTTTTT. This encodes CASRGLEKLFF.

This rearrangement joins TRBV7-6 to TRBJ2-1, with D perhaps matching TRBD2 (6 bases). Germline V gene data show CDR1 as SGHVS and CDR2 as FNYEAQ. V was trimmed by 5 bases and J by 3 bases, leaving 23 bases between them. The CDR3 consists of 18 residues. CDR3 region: CASSRYPRESRFYNEQFF. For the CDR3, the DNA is TGTGCCAGCAGCCGATACCCCCGGGAGAGCAGGTTCTACAATGAGCAGTTCTTC. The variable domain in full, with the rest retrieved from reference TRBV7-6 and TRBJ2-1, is GAGVSQSPRYKVTKRGQDVALRCDPISGHVSLYWYRQALGQGPEFLTYFNYEAQQDKSGLPNDRFSAERPEGSISTLTIQRTEQRDSAMYRCASSRYPRESRFYNEQFFGPGTRLTVL.

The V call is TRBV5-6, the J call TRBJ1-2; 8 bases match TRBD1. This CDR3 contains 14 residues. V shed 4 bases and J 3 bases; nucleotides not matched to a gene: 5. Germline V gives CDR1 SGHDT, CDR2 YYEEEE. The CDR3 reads CASSDTGGDYGYTF. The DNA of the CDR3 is TGTGCCAGCAGCGACACAGGGGGTGACTATGGCTACACCTTC.

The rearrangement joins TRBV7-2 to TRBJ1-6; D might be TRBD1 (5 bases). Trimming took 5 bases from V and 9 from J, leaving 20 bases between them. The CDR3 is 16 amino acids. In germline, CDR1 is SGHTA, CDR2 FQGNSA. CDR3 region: CASSPPGGGNGSPLHF. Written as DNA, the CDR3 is TGTGCCAGCAGCCCACCGGGTGGGGGGAATGGTTCACCCCTCCACTTT.

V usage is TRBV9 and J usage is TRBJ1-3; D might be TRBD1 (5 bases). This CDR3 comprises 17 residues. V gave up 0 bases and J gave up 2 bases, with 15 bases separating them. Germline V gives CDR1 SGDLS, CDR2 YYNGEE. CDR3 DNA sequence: TGTGCCAGCAGCGTAGTCCCATCTGGGACTGCTGGAAACACCATATATTTT. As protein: CASSVVPSGTAGNTIYF.

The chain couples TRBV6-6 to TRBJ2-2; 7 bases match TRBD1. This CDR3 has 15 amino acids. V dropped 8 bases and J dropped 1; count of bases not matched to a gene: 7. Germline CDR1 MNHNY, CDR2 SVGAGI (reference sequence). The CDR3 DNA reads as TGTGCCAGCGGGCCCGGGACAGAGAACACCGGGGAGCTGTTTTTT. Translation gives CASGPGTENTGELFF.

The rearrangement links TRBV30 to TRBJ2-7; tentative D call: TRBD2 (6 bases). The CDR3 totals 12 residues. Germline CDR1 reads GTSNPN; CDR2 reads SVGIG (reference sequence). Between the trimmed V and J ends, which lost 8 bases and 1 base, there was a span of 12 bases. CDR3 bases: TGTGCCGGAAGTAGCGGTTCCTACGAGCAGTACTTC. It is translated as CAGSSGSYEQYF.

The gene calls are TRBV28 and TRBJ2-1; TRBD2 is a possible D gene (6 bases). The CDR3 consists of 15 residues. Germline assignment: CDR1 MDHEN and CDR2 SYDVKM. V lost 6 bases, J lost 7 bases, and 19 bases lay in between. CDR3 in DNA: TGTGCCAGCAGCCTTATGGGGGGTGCCTTGAATGAGCAGTTCTTC. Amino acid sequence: CASSLMGGALNEQFF.

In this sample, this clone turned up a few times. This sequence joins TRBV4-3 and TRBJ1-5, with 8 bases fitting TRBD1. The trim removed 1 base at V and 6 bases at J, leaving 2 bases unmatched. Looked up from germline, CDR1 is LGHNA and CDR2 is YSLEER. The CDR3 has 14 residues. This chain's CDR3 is CASSQATGVQPQHF. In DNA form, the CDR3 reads TGCGCCAGCAGCCAAGCGACAGGGGTTCAGCCCCAGCATTTT.

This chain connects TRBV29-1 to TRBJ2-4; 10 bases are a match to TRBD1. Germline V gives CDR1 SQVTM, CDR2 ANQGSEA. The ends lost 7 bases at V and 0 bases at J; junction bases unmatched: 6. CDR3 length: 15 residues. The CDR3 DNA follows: TGCAGCGCCCAGACAGGGGGCCGAGCCAAAAACATTCAGTACTTC. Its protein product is CSAQTGGRAKNIQYF.

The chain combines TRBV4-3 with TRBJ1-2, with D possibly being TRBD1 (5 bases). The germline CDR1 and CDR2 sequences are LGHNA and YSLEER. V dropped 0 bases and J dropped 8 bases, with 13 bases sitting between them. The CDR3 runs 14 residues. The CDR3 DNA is TGCGCCAGCAGCCAAGAGGCGACAGCTGGGGGCTACACCTTC. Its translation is CASSQEATAGGYTF.

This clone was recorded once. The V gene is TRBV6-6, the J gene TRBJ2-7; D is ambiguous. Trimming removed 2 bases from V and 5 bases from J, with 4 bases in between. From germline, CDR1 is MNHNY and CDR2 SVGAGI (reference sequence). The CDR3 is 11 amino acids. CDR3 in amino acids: CASSYRDEQYF. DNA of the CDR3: TGTGCCAGCAGTTACCGGGACGAGCAGTACTTC.

The CDR3 nucleotides read TGTGCCAGCAGCTTAATCTCTGAAGCTTTCTTT. This encodes CASSLISEAFF. V gene TRBV11-1 combines with J gene TRBJ1-1; D is ambiguous. The CDR3 length is 11 residues. Germline V gives CDR1 SGHAT, CDR2 FQDESV (reference sequence). V shed 2 bases and J shed 6 bases, with 4 bases lying between them.

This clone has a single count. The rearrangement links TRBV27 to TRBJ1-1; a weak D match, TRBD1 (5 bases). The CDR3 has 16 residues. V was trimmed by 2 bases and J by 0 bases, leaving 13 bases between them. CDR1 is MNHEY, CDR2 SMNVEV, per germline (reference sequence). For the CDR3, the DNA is TGTGCCAGCAGTTTAAGGGCCAGGGATATGAACACTGAAGCTTTCTTT. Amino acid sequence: CASSLRARDMNTEAFF.

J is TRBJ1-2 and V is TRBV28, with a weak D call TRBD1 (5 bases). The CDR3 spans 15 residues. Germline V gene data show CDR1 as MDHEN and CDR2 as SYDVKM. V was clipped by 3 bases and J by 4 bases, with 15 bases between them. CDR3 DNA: TGTGCCAGCAGTTTCCCAATCGGGGGAGGCTATGGCTACACCTTC. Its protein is CASSFPIGGGYGYTF.

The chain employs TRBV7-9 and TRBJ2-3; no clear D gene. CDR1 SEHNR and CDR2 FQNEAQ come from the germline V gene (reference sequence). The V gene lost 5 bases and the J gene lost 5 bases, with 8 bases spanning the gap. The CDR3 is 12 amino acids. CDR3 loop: CASSPPGDTQYF. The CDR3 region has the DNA TGTGCCAGCAGCCCCCCGGGAGATACGCAGTATTTT. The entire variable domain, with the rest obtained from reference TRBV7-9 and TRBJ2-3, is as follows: DTGVSQNPRHKITKRGQNVTFRCDPISEHNRLYWYRQTLGQGPEFLTYFQNEAQLEKSRLLSDRFSAERPKGSFSTLEIQRTEQGDSAMYLCASSPPGDTQYFGPGTRLTVL.

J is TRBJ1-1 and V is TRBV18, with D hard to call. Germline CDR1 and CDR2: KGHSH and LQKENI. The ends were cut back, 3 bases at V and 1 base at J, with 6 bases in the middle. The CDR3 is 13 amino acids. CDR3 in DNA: TGTGCCAGCTCACCTAACAAGAACACTGAAGCTTTCTTT. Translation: CASSPNKNTEAFF.

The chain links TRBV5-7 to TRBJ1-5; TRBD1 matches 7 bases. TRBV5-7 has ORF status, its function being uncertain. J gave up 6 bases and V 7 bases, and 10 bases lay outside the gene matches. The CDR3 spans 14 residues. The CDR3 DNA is TGTGCCAGCCGACAGGGAATAGGACGTCAGCCCCAGCATTTT. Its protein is CASRQGIGRQPQHF.

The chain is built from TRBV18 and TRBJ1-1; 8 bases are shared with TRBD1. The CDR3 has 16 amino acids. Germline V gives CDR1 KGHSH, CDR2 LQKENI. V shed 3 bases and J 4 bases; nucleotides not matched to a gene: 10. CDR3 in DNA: TGTGCCAGCTCACCTGCGGGACAGGCCCCCGGCACTGAAGCTTTCTTT. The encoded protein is CASSPAGQAPGTEAFF.

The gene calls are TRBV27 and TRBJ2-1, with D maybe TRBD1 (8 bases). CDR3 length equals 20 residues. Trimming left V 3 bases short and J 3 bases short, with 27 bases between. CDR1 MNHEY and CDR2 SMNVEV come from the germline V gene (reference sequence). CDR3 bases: TGTGCCAGCAGTTTGGACAGGGAGGGTGTGGACACAGAGGGCTACAATGAGCAGTTCTTC. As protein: CASSLDREGVDTEGYNEQFF.

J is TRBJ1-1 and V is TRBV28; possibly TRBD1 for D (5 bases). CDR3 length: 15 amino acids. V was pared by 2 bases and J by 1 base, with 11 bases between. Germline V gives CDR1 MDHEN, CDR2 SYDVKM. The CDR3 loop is CASSLNGGANTEAFF. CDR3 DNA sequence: TGTGCCAGCAGTTTAAACGGGGGTGCGAACACTGAAGCTTTCTTT.

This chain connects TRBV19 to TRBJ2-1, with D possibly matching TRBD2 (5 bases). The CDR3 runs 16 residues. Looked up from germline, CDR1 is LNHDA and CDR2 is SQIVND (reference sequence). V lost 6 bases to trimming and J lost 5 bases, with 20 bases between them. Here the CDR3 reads CASSPPLGAVHNEQFF. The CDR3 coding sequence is TGTGCCAGTAGCCCCCCTTTGGGAGCGGTTCACAATGAGCAGTTCTTC.

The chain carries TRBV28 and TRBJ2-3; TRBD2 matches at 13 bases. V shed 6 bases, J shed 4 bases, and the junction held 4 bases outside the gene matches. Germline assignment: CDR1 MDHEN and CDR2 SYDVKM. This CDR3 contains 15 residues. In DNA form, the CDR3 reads TGTGCCAGCAGACGGACTAGCGGGAGAGCAGATACGCAGTATTTT. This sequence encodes CASRRTSGRADTQYF.

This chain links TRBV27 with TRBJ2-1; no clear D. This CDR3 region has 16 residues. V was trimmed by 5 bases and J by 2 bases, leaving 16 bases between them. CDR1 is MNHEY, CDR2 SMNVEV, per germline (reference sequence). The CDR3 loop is CASSPQVAAPYNEQFF. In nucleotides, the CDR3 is TGTGCCAGCAGTCCCCAAGTAGCCGCCCCCTACAATGAGCAGTTCTTC.